The sample holds a few counts of the clone carrying this T cell receptor (beta chain). The antigen remains unidentified. This CDR3 comprises 13 residues. CDR1 SQVTM and CDR2 ANQGSEA come from the germline V gene. The junction had 4 bases not matched to a gene; V was cut back by 1 base and J by 7 bases. The source of the sample is a study of blood T cells in healthy people across ages. Broader study findings: Roughly linearly, TCR beta diversity per million T cells fell as age increased.

Sample-barcoded 5' priming and a J-beta primer mix drove a second PCR of about 6 to 11 cycles. Samples each returned at least 2.5 million CDR3-containing paired-end reads. TCRdb analysed the 5' RACE reads with MiXCR anew, one entry per CDR3 protein. The repertoire holds 550,000 to 750,000 distinct CDR3 sequences, 21% seen once, with roughly 3.4% in the top ten. The specimen sequenced was blood. The chain joins TRBV29-1 to TRBJ2-7; 10 nucleotides line up with TRBD2. The receptor was derived from a man between 65 and 85 years old in good health. The CDR3 reads CSVEGLAGDEQYF. CDR3 bases: TGCAGCGTTGAAGGGCTAGCGGGAGATGAGCAGTACTTC.